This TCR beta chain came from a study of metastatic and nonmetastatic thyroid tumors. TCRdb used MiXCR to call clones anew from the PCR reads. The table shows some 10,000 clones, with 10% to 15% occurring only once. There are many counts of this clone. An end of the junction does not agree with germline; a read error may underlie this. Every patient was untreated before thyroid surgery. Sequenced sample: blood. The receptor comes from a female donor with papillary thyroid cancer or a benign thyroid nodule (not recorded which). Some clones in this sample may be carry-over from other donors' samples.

CDR3 nucleotides: TGTGCCAGCAGCTTAGCGCTAAGACTAGCGGGAGGCATTGATACACAGTATTTT. Translated, it gives CASSLALRLAGGIDTQYF. The rearrangement uses TRBV7-9 and TRBJ2-3; 13 bases are a match to TRBD2. The CDR3 runs 18 residues. Germline-derived CDR1 and CDR2 are SEHNR and FQNEAQ (reference sequence).